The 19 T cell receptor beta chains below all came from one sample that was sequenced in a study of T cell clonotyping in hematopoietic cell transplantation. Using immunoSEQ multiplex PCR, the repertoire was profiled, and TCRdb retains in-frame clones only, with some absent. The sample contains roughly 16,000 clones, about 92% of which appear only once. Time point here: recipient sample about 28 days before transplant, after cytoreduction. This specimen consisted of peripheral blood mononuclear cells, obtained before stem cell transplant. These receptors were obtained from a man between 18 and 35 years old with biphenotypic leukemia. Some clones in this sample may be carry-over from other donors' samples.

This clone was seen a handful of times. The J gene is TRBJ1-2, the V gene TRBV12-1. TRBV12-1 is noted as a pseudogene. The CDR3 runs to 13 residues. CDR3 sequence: CASSLDLNYGYTF. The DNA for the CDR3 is TGTGCCAGCAGCTTGGACCTTAACTATGGCTACACCTTC.

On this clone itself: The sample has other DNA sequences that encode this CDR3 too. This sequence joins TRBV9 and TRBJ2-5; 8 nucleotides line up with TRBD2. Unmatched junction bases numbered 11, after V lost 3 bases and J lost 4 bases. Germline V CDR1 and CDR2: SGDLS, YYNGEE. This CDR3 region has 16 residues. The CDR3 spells CASSGLAGGTRETQYF. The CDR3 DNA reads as TGTGCCAGCAGCGGTTTGGCGGGGGGCACAAGAGAGACCCAGTACTTC. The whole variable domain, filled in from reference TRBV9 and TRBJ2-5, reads DSGVTQTPKHLITATGQRVTLRCSPRSGDLSVYWYQQSLDQGLQFLIQYYNGEERAKGNILERFSAQQFPDLHSELNLSSLELGDSALYFCASSGLAGGTRETQYFGPGTRLLVL.

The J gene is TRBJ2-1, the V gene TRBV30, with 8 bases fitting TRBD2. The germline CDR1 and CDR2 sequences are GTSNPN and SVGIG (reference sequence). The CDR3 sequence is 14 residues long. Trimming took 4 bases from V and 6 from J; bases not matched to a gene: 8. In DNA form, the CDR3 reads TGTGCCTGGAAGCGCGGGAGGCCCGGCAATGAGCAGTTCTTC. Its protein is CAWKRGRPGNEQFF.

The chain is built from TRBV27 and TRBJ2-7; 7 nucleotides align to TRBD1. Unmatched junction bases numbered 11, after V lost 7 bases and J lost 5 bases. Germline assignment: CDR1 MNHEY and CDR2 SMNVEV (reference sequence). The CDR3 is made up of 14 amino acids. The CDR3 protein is CASTRRTGEDEQYF. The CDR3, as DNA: TGTGCCAGCACCCGGAGAACAGGGGAAGACGAGCAGTACTTC.

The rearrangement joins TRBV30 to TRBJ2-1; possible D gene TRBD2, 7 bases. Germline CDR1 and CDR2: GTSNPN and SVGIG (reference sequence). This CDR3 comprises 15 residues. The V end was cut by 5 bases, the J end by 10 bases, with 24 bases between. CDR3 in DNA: TGTGCCTGGGGACCCCAGGAGGGGGGGCGTATCGAGCAGTTCTTC. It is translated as CAWGPQEGGRIEQFF. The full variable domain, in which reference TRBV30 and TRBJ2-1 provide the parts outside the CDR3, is SQTIHQWPATLVQPVGSPLSLECTVEGTSNPNLYWYRQAAGRGLQLLFYSVGIGQISSEVPQNLSASRPQDRQFILSSKKLLLSDSGFYLCAWGPQEGGRIEQFFGPGTRLTVL.

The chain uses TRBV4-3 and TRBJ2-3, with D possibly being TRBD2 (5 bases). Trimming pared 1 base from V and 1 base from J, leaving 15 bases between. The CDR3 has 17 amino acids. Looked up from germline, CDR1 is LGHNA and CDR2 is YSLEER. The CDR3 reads CASSQGRTLAGTDTQYF. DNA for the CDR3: TGCGCCAGCAGCCAAGGGAGGACCCTCGCGGGCACAGATACGCAGTATTTT.

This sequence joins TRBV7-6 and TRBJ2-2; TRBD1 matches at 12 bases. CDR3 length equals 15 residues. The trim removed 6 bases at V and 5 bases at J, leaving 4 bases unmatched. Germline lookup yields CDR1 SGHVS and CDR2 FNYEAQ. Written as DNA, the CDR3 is TGTGCCAGCAGTGTGGGACAGGGGGCAACCGGGGAGCTGTTTTTT. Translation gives CASSVGQGATGELFF.

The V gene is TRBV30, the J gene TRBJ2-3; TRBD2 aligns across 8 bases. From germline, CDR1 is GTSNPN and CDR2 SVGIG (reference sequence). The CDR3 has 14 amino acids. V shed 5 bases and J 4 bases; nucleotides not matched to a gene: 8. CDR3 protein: CAWGPGLVPDTQYF. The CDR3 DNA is TGTGCCTGGGGGCCGGGACTAGTGCCAGATACGCAGTATTTT.

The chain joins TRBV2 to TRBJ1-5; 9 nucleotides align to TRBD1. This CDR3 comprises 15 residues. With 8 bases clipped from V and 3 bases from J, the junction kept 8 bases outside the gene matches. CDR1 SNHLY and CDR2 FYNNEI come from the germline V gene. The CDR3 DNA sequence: TGTGCCAGCGAAGAGGGACAGGGTTTCAATCAGCCCCAGCATTTT. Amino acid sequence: CASEEGQGFNQPQHF. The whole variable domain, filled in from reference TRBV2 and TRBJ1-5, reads EPEVTQTPSHQVTQMGQEVILRCVPISNHLYFYWYRQILGQKVEFLVSFYNNEISEKSEIFDDQFSVERPDGSNFTLKIRSTKLEDSAMYFCASEEGQGFNQPQHFGDGTRLSIL.

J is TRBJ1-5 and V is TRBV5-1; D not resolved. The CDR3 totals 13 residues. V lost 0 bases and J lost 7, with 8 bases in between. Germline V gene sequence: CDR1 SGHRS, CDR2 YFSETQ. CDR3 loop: CASSLGPLQPQHF. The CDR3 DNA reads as TGCGCCAGCAGCTTGGGTCCGCTCCAGCCCCAGCATTTT. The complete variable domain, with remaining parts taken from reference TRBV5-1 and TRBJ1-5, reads KAGVTQTPRYLIKTRGQQVTLSCSPISGHRSVSWYQQTPGQGLQFLFEYFSETQRNKGNFPGRFSGRQFSNSRSEMNVSTLELGDSALYLCASSLGPLQPQHFGDGTRLSIL.

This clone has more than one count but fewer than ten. In DNA, the CDR3 is TGTGCCAGTAGTATAGACGCCGTCCTCGGATACGAGCAGTACTTC. This codes for CASSIDAVLGYEQYF. The chain links TRBV19 to TRBJ2-7, with D unresolved. Trimming took off 0 bases at V and 4 bases at J, with 13 bases between the two ends. In germline, CDR1 is LNHDA, CDR2 SQIVND (reference sequence). The CDR3 has 15 amino acids.

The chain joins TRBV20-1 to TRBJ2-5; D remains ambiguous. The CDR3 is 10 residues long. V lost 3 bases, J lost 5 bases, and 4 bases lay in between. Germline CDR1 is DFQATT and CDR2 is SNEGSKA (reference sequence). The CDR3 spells CSASEETQYF. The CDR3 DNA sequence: TGCAGTGCTAGCGAGGAGACCCAGTACTTC.

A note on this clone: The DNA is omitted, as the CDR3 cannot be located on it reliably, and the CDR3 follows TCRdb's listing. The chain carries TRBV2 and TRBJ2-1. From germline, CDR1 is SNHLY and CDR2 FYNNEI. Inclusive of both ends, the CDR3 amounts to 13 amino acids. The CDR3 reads CASILDPYNEQFF.

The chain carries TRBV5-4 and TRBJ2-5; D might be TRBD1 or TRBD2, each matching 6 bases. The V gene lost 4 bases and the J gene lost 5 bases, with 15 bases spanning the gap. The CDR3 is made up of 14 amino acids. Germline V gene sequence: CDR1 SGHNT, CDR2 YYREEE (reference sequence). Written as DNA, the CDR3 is TGTGCCAGCAGCGATAGGGCCGGGGGCGAGACCCAGTACTTC. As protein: CASSDRAGGETQYF.

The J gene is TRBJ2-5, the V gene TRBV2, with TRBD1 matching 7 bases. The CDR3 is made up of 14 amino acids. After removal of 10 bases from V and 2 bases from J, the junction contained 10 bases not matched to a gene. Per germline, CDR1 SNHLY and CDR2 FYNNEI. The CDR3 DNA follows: TGTGCCACCTCCCCCTGGGACAGTCAAGAGACCCAGTACTTC. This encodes CATSPWDSQETQYF. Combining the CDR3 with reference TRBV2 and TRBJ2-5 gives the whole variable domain EPEVTQTPSHQVTQMGQEVILRCVPISNHLYFYWYRQILGQKVEFLVSFYNNEISEKSEIFDDQFSVERPDGSNFTLKIRSTKLEDSAMYFCATSPWDSQETQYFGPGTRLLVL.

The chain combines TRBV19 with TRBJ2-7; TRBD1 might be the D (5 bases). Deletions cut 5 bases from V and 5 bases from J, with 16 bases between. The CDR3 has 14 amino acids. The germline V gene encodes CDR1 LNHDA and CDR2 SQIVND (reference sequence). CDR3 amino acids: CASSSRQGKDEQYF. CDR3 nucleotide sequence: TGTGCCAGTAGTTCGCGTCAGGGAAAGGACGAGCAGTACTTC.

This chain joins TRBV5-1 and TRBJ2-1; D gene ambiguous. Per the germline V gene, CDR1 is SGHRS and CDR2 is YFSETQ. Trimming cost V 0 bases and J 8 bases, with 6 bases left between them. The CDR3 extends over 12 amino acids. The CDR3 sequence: CASSLAADEQFF. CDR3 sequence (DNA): TGCGCCAGCAGCTTGGCTGCTGATGAGCAGTTCTTC. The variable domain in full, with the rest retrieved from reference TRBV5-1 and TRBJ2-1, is KAGVTQTPRYLIKTRGQQVTLSCSPISGHRSVSWYQQTPGQGLQFLFEYFSETQRNKGNFPGRFSGRQFSNSRSEMNVSTLELGDSALYLCASSLAADEQFFGPGTRLTVL.

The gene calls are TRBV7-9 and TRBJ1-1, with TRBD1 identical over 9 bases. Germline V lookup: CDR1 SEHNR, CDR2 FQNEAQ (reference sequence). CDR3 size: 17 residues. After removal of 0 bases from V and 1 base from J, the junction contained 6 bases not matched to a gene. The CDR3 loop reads CASSLAQGANGNTEAFF. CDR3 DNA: TGTGCCAGCAGCTTAGCACAGGGGGCGAACGGGAACACTGAAGCTTTCTTT.

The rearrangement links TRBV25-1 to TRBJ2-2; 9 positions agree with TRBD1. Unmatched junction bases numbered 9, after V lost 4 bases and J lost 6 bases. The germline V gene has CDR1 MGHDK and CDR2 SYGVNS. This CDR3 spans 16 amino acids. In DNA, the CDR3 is TGTGCCAGCAGTGGCGGGGACAGGGTTTTTTCCGGGGAGCTGTTTTTT. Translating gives CASSGGDRVFSGELFF.